A single sample gave rise to the 15 T cell receptor beta chains below, sequenced in a study of OX40 agonist ivuxolimab in advanced cancers. Measured with immunoSEQ multiplex PCR; TCRdb has only the in-frame clones, and not every one. The repertoire holds roughly 47,000 clones, with roughly 90% as singletons. The sequencing used CD4+ or CD8+ T cells sorted from blood, collected in a trial of the OX40 agonist ivuxolimab. The receptors were sampled from an adult with an advanced solid tumor such as melanoma, head and neck, liver or kidney cancer.

V gene TRBV6-5 combines with J gene TRBJ1-1; a weak D match, TRBD1 (5 bases). V lost 3 bases to trimming and J lost 7 bases, with 12 bases between them. This CDR3 is 13 amino acids long. CDR1 is MNHEY, CDR2 SVGAGI, per germline. The CDR3 DNA reads as TGTGCCAGCAGTTATCGGCTGGGGGTTGAAGCTTTCTTT. Its translation is CASSYRLGVEAFF.

The V call is TRBV7-9, the J call TRBJ2-5; 14 bases map to TRBD2. V gave up 1 base and J gave up 2 bases; unmatched junction bases: 6. This CDR3 comprises 18 residues. Germline-derived CDR1 and CDR2 are SEHNR and FQNEAQ (reference sequence). The CDR3 bases are TGTGCCAGCAGCTTAGTGGGACTAGCGGGGGAATTACAAGAGACCCAGTACTTC. Protein: CASSLVGLAGELQETQYF.

The chain joins TRBV6-5 to TRBJ1-6; TRBD1 matches at 8 bases. Trimming at V came to 2 bases and at J to 5 bases, leaving 5 bases not matched to a gene. Germline lookup yields CDR1 MNHEY and CDR2 SVGAGI. The CDR3 consists of 16 residues. CDR3 nucleotide sequence: TGTGCCAGCAGTTACGGACAGGGTTACAATAATTCACCCCTCCACTTT. It encodes CASSYGQGYNNSPLHF.

The V gene is TRBV6-5, the J gene TRBJ2-7; perhaps D is TRBD1 or TRBD2 (5 bases each). Between the trimmed V and J ends, which lost 6 bases and 5 bases, there was a span of 11 bases. Germline CDR1 and CDR2: MNHEY and SVGAGI. This CDR3 is 12 amino acids long. CDR3 region: CASSPGANEQYF. CDR3 DNA sequence: TGTGCCAGCAGCCCCGGGGCCAACGAGCAGTACTTC.

The J gene is TRBJ1-3, the V gene TRBV29-1; no clear D. The CDR3 is 12 amino acids. V was cut by 5 bases and J by 9 bases, with 14 bases left in between. Germline loops: CDR1 SQVTM, CDR2 ANQGSEA. The chain's CDR3 is CSVIVPEATIYF. The DNA of the CDR3 is TGCAGCGTTATCGTCCCGGAGGCCACCATATATTTT.

The chain has TRBV9 and TRBJ2-1; 10 nucleotides agree with TRBD2. The junction had 6 bases not matched to a gene; V was cut back by 1 base and J by 5 bases. The CDR3 spans 16 residues. Germline loops: CDR1 SGDLS, CDR2 YYNGEE. The CDR3 DNA reads TGTGCCAGCAGCGTACTAGCGGGAGTTCATAACAATGAGCAGTTCTTC. Encoded protein: CASSVLAGVHNNEQFF.

The chain uses TRBV5-1 and TRBJ2-3; D is perhaps TRBD1 or TRBD2 (5 bases each). Per the germline V gene, CDR1 is SGHRS and CDR2 is YFSETQ. CDR3 size: 16 residues. Trimming took 2 bases from V and 3 from J, leaving 16 bases between them. The CDR3: CASSFPGARDTDTQYF. The CDR3 DNA reads as TGCGCCAGCAGCTTCCCCGGGGCCCGCGATACAGATACGCAGTATTTT.

The rearrangement links TRBV4-3 to TRBJ2-1, with no clear D. The CDR3 contains 19 residues. V was clipped by 0 bases and J by 4 bases, with 22 bases between them. Per the germline V gene, CDR1 is LGHNA and CDR2 is YSLEER. DNA for the CDR3: TGCGCCAGCAGCCAAGATCATTGGTTTAAGGCCTCGGAGTACAATGAGCAGTTCTTC. Encoded protein: CASSQDHWFKASEYNEQFF.

This clone was seen more than once but under ten times. V gene TRBV25-1 combines with J gene TRBJ2-7; no definite D call. Deletions cut 7 bases from V and 3 bases from J, with 7 bases between. This CDR3 region has 11 residues. Germline V gene lookup returns CDR1 MGHDK and CDR2 SYGVNS. DNA of the CDR3: TGTGCCAGCATGGGCGGCTACGAGCAGTACTTC. As protein: CASMGGYEQYF.

The chain is built from TRBV9 and TRBJ2-7; TRBD2 aligns across 7 bases. Germline CDR1 reads SGDLS; CDR2 reads YYNGEE. The CDR3 is 15 amino acids. J lost 5 bases, V lost 0 bases, and 8 bases had no gene match. CDR3 nucleotides: TGTGCCAGCAGCGTAGACGGGGGGTCTAGTGACGAGCAGTACTTC. Translation gives CASSVDGGSSDEQYF.

V and J are TRBV4-2 and TRBJ2-7; no definite D call. Germline values: CDR1 LGHNA, CDR2 YNFKEQ. V was shortened by 1 base and J by 2 bases, with 15 bases between the two germline ends. CDR3 length equals 16 residues. Written as DNA, the CDR3 is TGTGCCAGCAGCCAAGCTTACGCGACCCCAGCCTACGAGCAGTACTTC. It translates to CASSQAYATPAYEQYF.

This chain connects TRBV4-1 to TRBJ2-4, with 8 positions matching TRBD1. CDR1 and CDR2 (germline): MGHRA, YSYEKL. This CDR3 is built from 15 residues. V lost 1 base, J lost 1 base, and 0 bases stayed unmatched. The CDR3 DNA follows: TGCGCCAGCAGCCAAGGACAGGGGGCCAAAAACATTCAGTACTTC. The encoded protein is CASSQGQGAKNIQYF.

This clone has just one count. V and J are TRBV6-5 and TRBJ2-7; TRBD2 matches at 7 bases. After removal of 5 bases from V and 1 base from J, the junction contained 5 bases not matched to a gene. Germline V gene data show CDR1 as MNHEY and CDR2 as SVGAGI. This CDR3 is built from 14 residues. Here the CDR3 DNA reads TGTGCCAGCAGTCTAGCGGAACCTTCCTACGAGCAGTACTTC. Encoded protein: CASSLAEPSYEQYF.

This clone was observed a few times. J is TRBJ2-7 and V is TRBV27; possibly TRBD1 for D (8 bases). V lost 10 bases and J lost 0, with 22 bases in between. Germline V gene lookup returns CDR1 MNHEY and CDR2 SMNVEV (reference sequence). The CDR3 extends over 16 amino acids. CDR3 in DNA: TGTGCCACCTCTTTACAGGGGGGGGGAACCTCCTACGAGCAGTACTTC. Translated: CATSLQGGGTSYEQYF.

The J gene is TRBJ1-1, the V gene TRBV4-3; 8 bases agree with TRBD1. The V gene's germline CDR1 is LGHNA and CDR2 YSLEER. Trimming removed 4 bases from V and 3 bases from J; junction bases left unmatched: 7. The CDR3 extends over 15 amino acids. CDR3 coding DNA: TGCGCCAGCAGCCTCAGGACAGGGATGGACACTGAAGCTTTCTTT. This sequence encodes CASSLRTGMDTEAFF.